Below, one T cell receptor (beta chain) is given with its context. Antigen: not known. The record originates from a study of cytomegalovirus exposure and HLA in healthy donors. Overall study results and limits: There were some public TCRs occurring in many donors, but most TCR sequences were rare. According to a later analysis, TCR clusters from the first cohort tended to co-occur in the roughly 130 validation repertoires.

Profiling relied on immunoSEQ multiplex PCR, and the TCRdb table lists in-frame clones only, not all of them. The sample contains 90,000 to 150,000 clones, over 75% of which appear only once. The donors were members of the validation cohort comprising 100 to 150 subjects, separate from the roughly 600-subject first cohort. Between the trimmed V and J ends, which lost 3 bases and 7 bases, there was a span of 13 bases. Germline V gives CDR1 ENHRY, CDR2 SYGVKD. CDR3 length: 15 amino acids. The TCR was taken from a woman aged 18-30 years in good health and CMV-seropositive. The sample comprised PBMCs. The chain has TRBV10-3 and TRBJ1-6; D is perhaps TRBD1 (6 bases). The CDR3 sequence: CAISDGDRQNSPLHF. The CDR3, as DNA: TGTGCCATCAGTGATGGAGACAGGCAAAATTCACCCCTCCACTTT.